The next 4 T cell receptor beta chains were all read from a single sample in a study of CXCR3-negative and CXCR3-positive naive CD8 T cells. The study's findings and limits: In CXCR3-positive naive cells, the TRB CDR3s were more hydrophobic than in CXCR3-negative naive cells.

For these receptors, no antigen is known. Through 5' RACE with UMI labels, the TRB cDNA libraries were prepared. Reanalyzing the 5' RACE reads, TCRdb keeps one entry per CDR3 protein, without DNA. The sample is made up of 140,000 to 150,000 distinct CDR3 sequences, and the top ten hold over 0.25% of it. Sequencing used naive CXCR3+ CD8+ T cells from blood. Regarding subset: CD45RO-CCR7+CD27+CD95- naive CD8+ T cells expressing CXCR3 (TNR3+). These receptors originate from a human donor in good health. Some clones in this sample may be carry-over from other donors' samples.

CDR3: CASSGLRRGEGTDTQYF. The chain employs TRBV7-9 and TRBJ2-3; the TCRdb call, TRBD2, lacks DNA for checking. The CDR3 contains 17 residues. Germline V gene sequence: CDR1 SEHNR, CDR2 FQNEAQ (reference sequence).

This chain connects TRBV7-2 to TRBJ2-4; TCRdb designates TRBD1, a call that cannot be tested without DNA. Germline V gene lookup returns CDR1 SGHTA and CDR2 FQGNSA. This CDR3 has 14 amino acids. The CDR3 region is CASSLGGGGDIQYF.

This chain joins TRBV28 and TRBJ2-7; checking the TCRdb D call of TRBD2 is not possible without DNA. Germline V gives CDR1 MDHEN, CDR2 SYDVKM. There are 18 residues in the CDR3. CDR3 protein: CASSLPFLGSGSLDEQYF.

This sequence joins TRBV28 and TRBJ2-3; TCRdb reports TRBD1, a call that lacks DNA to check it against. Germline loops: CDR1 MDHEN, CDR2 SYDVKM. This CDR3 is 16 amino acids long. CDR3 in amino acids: CASSSSSGISTDTQYF.